The 13 T cell receptor beta chains reported below all come from one sample, sequenced in a study of beta chain features in type 1 diabetes. The entirety of the isolated RNA underwent reverse transcription, so expressed TCRB transcripts were sequenced. TCRdb keeps only in-frame clones here, not all; method: immunoSEQ multiplex PCR. The sample shows 130,000 or so clones, over 8% of them seen only once. The sequenced sample consisted of central memory CD4+ T cells from blood. These receptors were collected from a woman in her thirties or forties in good health.

This clone was observed a handful of times. This chain uses TRBV5-1 with TRBJ2-1, with TRBD2 identical over 9 bases. This CDR3 has 17 amino acids. CDR1 and CDR2 (germline): SGHRS, YFSETQ. V lost 4 bases and J lost 3; bases outside the gene matches: 11. This CDR3 is CASSLSVAAGGYNEQFF. CDR3 bases: TGCGCCAGCAGCCTTTCGGTGGCAGCGGGGGGCTACAATGAGCAGTTCTTC.

The rearrangement links TRBV11-2 to TRBJ1-2; tentative D call: TRBD1 (5 bases). The CDR3 length is 15 residues. CDR1 and CDR2 from the germline V gene are SGHAT and FQNNGV. The V and J ends lost 5 bases and 4 bases respectively, with 17 bases between them. The CDR3 region has the DNA TGTGCCAGCAGCCCCGGCCTCCTTACAGGCTATGGCTACACCTTC. This gives the protein CASSPGLLTGYGYTF.

This clone was counted between two and nine times. This CDR3 is also generated by other DNA sequences in the sample. This chain's CDR3 is CASSLGQQNTEAFF. CDR3 in DNA: TGTGCCAGCAGCTTGGGACAACAGAACACTGAAGCTTTCTTT. The chain has TRBV7-9 and TRBJ1-1; weak D call: TRBD1 (6 bases). CDR3 size: 14 residues. The V and J ends lost 3 bases and 1 base respectively, with 9 bases between them. Germline CDR1 SEHNR, CDR2 FQNEAQ (reference sequence).

This clone turned up a few times. The chain couples TRBV5-1 to TRBJ2-3; 13 nucleotides line up with TRBD2. The CDR3 consists of 16 residues. The junction had 6 bases not matched to a gene; V was cut back by 4 bases and J by 4 bases. Germline V CDR1 and CDR2: SGHRS, YFSETQ. The CDR3 DNA sequence: TGCGCCAGCAGCCAAGGACTAGCGGGGGCCTCAGATACGCAGTATTTT. Residues: CASSQGLAGASDTQYF.

In this sample, this clone turned up a few times. The chain links TRBV14 to TRBJ1-2; possibly TRBD1 for D (5 bases). The V and J ends lost 4 bases and 7 bases respectively, with 13 bases between them. There are 13 residues in the CDR3. Germline V lookup: CDR1 SGHDN, CDR2 FVKESK. CDR3: CASSRRGSGGYTF. The CDR3 DNA reads as TGTGCCAGCAGCCGAAGGGGTTCGGGTGGCTACACCTTC.

This clone has at least ten counts. The chain links TRBV14 to TRBJ2-3; TRBD1 matches 7 bases. Germline V gene lookup returns CDR1 SGHDN and CDR2 FVKESK. V dropped 4 bases and J dropped 0; count of bases not matched to a gene: 4. The CDR3 sequence is 15 residues long. CDR3 bases: TGTGCCAGCAGCCGAGGGACAGCTAGCACAGATACGCAGTATTTT. It translates to CASSRGTASTDTQYF.

This clone has more than one count but fewer than ten. This chain connects TRBV7-2 to TRBJ1-5; a weak D match, TRBD1 (6 bases). V lost 1 base to trimming and J lost 4 bases, with 17 bases between them. Germline CDR1 reads SGHTA; CDR2 reads FQGNSA. This CDR3 is 17 amino acids long. The CDR3 spells CASSLVPTGLGNQPQHF. The CDR3 DNA is TGTGCCAGCAGCTTAGTCCCAACAGGGTTGGGAAATCAGCCCCAGCATTTT. Supplemented by reference TRBV7-2 and TRBJ1-5, the full variable domain reads GAGVSQSPSNKVTEKGKDVELRCDPISGHTALYWYRQSLGQGLEFLIYFQGNSAPDKSGLPSDRFSAERTGGSVSTLTIQRTQQEDSAVYLCASSLVPTGLGNQPQHFGDGTRLSIL.

This clone was picked up a small number of times. The chain combines TRBV28 with TRBJ1-2; D is undetermined. With 1 base removed from V and 3 bases from J, the gap between germline ends came to 12 bases. This CDR3 contains 15 residues. CDR1 is MDHEN and CDR2 is SYDVKM in the germline V gene. CDR3 loop: CASSLYSGLYYGYTF. DNA of the CDR3: TGTGCCAGCAGTTTATATTCCGGGTTGTACTATGGCTACACCTTC.

The chain carries TRBV5-5 and TRBJ1-6; a weak D match, TRBD1 (6 bases). The CDR3 covers 14 residues. The germline V gene encodes CDR1 SGHKS and CDR2 YYEKEE (reference sequence). Trimming removed 4 bases at V and 9 bases at J, with 14 bases between. CDR3 protein: CASSAYRETSPLHF. Here the CDR3 DNA reads TGTGCCAGCAGCGCCTACAGGGAAACTTCACCCCTCCACTTT. The variable domain in full, with the rest retrieved from reference TRBV5-5 and TRBJ1-6, is DAGVTQSPTHLIKTRGQQVTLRCSPISGHKSVSWYQQVLGQGPQFIFQYYEKEERGRGNFPDRFSARQFPNYSSELNVNALLLGDSALYLCASSAYRETSPLHFGNGTRLTVT.

This clone was observed a handful of times. The chain links TRBV2 to TRBJ1-1; 8 nucleotides line up with TRBD1. CDR3 length equals 13 residues. Germline V gene sequence: CDR1 SNHLY, CDR2 FYNNEI. V trimming: 7 bases; J trimming: 3 bases; junction bases outside the gene matches: 4. CDR3 region: CASITQGDTEAFF. The CDR3 DNA follows: TGTGCCAGCATTACACAGGGGGACACTGAAGCTTTCTTT.

V and J are TRBV2 and TRBJ2-3; D not resolved. Trimming took 4 bases from V and 1 from J, leaving 6 bases between them. The germline V gene encodes CDR1 SNHLY and CDR2 FYNNEI. The CDR3 is made up of 13 amino acids. The chain's CDR3 is CASSVYGTDTQYF. The CDR3 DNA sequence: TGTGCCAGCAGTGTTTATGGCACAGATACGCAGTATTTT.

This clone turned up a few times. The gene calls are TRBV11-1 and TRBJ2-5, with D tentatively TRBD1 (6 bases). This CDR3 comprises 13 residues. Germline V lookup: CDR1 SGHAT, CDR2 FQDESV (reference sequence). V was shortened by 7 bases and J by 11 bases, with 20 bases between the two germline ends. In DNA form, the CDR3 reads TGTGCCAGCACCTCCAACACAGGGCAGGGTCAGTACTTC. It specifies CASTSNTGQGQYF. Full variable domain (outside the CDR3, taken from reference TRBV11-1 and TRBJ2-5): EAEVAQSPRYKITEKSQAVAFWCDPISGHATLYWYRQILGQGPELLVQFQDESVVDDSQLPKDRFSAERLKGVDSTLKIQPAELGDSAMYLCASTSNTGQGQYFGPGTRLLVL.

This clone was recorded a few times. Sequence at one end of the junction differs from germline and may be a read error. V is TRBV11-2 and J is TRBJ2-7; D possibly corresponds to TRBD1 (6 bases). CDR3 length equals 8 residues. The germline V gene has CDR1 SGHAT and CDR2 FQNNGV. This CDR3 reads CARSGRGF. The DNA for the CDR3 is TGTGCCCGATCGGGCAGGGGCTTC.